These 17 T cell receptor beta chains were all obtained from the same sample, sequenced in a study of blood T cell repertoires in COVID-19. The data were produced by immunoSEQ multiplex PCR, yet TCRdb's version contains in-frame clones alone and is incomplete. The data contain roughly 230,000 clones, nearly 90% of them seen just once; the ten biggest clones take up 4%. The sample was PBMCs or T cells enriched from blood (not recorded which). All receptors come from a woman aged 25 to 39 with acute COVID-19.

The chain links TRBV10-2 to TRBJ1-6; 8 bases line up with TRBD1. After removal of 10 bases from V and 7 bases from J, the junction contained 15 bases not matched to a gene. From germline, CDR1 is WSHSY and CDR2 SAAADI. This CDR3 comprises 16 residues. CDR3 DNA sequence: TGCGCCACCAAGGCCGAAGACAGGGGAGAGAATTCACCCCTCCACTTT. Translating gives CATKAEDRGENSPLHF.

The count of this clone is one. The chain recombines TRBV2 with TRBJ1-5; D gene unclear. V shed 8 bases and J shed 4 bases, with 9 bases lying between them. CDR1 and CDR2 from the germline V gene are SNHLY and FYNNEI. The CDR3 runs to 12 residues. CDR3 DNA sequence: TGTGCCAGCCGGGTAGTAAATCAGCCCCAGCATTTT. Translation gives CASRVVNQPQHF.

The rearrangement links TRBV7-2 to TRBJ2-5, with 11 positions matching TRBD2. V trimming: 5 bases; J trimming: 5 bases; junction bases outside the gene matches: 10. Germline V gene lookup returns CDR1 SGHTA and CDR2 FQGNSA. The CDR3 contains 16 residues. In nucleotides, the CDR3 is TGTGCCAGCAGCCGGGGACTAGCGGCCTTAATGGAGACCCAGTACTTC. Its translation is CASSRGLAALMETQYF.

In nucleotides, the CDR3 is TGCGCCAGCACCGACGGACAGGGCGGGAACACTGAAGCTTTCTTT. It translates to CASTDGQGGNTEAFF. The rearrangement joins TRBV5-1 to TRBJ1-1; 8 nucleotides align to TRBD1. Per germline, CDR1 SGHRS and CDR2 YFSETQ. V was pared by 6 bases and J by 1 base, with 8 bases of the junction left unmatched. The CDR3 totals 15 residues.

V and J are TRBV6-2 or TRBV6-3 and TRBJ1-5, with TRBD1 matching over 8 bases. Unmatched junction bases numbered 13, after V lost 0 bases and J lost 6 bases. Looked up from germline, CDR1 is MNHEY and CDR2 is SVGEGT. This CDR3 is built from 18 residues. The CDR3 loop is CASSYSSDGTGWSQPQHF. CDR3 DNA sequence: TGTGCCAGCAGTTACTCCTCTGATGGGACAGGCTGGAGTCAGCCCCAGCATTTT.

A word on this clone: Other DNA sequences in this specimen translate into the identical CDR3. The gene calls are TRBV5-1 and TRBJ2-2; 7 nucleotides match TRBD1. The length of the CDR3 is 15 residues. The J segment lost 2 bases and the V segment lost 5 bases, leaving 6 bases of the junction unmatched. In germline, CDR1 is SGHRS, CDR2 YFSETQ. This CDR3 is CASRPGTENTGELFF. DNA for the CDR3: TGCGCCAGCAGACCCGGGACAGAAAACACCGGGGAGCTGTTTTTT.

The CDR3 loop reads CASSLQGAGNTIYF. CDR3 DNA sequence: TGCGCCAGCAGCCTACAGGGCGCGGGAAACACCATATATTTT. The rearrangement links TRBV5-1 to TRBJ1-3; D is perhaps TRBD1 (6 bases). V lost 4 bases, J lost 4 bases, and 12 bases lay in between. From germline, CDR1 is SGHRS and CDR2 YFSETQ. The CDR3 is 14 residues long.

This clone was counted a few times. The chain's CDR3 is CASSYGGSNQPQHF. As DNA, the CDR3 is TGTGCCAGCAGTTATGGAGGTAGCAATCAGCCCCAGCATTTT. The chain recombines TRBV6-2 or TRBV6-3 with TRBJ1-5, with unresolved D. Trimming stripped 3 bases from V and 0 bases from J, with 6 bases between. This CDR3 has 14 residues. CDR1 and CDR2 (germline): MNHEY, SVGEGT.

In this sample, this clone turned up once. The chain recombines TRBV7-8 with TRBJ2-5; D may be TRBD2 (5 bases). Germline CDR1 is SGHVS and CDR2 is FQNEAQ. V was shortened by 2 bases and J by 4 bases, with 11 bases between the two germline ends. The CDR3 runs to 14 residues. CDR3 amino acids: CASSLKPGRETQYF. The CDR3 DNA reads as TGTGCCAGCAGCTTAAAGCCGGGGAGAGAGACCCAGTACTTC. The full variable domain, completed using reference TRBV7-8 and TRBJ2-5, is GAGVSQSPRYKVAKRGQDVALRCDPISGHVSLFWYQQALGQGPEFLTYFQNEAQLDKSGLPSDRFFAERPEGSVSTLKIQRTQQEDSAVYLCASSLKPGRETQYFGPGTRLLVL.

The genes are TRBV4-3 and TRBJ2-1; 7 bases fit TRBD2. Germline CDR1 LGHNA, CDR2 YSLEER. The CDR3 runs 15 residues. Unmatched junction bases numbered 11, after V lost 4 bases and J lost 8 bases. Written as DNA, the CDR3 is TGCGCCAGCAGCCCTAAGACTAGCTTTATGGATGAGCAGTTCTTC. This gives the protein CASSPKTSFMDEQFF.

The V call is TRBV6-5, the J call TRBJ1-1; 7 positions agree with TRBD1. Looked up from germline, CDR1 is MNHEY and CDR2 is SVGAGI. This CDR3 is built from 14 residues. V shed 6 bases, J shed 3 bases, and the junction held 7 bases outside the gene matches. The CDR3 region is CASSRTGLDTEAFF. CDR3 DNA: TGTGCCAGCAGCAGGACAGGTTTGGACACTGAAGCTTTCTTT.

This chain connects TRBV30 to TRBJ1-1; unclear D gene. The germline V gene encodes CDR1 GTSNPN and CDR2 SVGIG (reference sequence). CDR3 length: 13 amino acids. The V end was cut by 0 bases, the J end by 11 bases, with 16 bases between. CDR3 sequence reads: CAWSVRGVHDAFF. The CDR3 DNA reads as TGTGCCTGGAGTGTACGAGGAGTACACGACGCTTTCTTT.

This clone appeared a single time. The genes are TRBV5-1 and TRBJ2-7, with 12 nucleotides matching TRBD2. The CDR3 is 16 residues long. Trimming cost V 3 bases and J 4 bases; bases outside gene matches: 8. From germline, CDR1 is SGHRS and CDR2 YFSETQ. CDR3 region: CASSSGLAGTSYEQYF. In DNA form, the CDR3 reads TGCGCCAGCAGCTCCGGACTAGCGGGGACCTCGTACGAGCAGTACTTC. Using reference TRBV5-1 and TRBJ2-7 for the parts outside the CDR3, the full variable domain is KAGVTQTPRYLIKTRGQQVTLSCSPISGHRSVSWYQQTPGQGLQFLFEYFSETQRNKGNFPGRFSGRQFSNSRSEMNVSTLELGDSALYLCASSSGLAGTSYEQYFGPGTRLTVT.

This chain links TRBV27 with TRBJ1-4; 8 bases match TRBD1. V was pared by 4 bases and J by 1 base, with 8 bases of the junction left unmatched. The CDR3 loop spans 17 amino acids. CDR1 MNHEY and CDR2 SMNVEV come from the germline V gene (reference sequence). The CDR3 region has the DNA TGTGCCAGCAGTTCAATATTTACAGGGGGAACTAATGAAAAACTGTTTTTT. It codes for CASSSIFTGGTNEKLFF. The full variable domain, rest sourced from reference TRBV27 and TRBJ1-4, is EAQVTQNPRYLITVTGKKLTVTCSQNMNHEYMSWYRQDPGLGLRQIYYSMNVEVTDKGDVPEGYKVSRKEKRNFPLILESPSPNQTSLYFCASSSIFTGGTNEKLFFGSGTQLSVL.

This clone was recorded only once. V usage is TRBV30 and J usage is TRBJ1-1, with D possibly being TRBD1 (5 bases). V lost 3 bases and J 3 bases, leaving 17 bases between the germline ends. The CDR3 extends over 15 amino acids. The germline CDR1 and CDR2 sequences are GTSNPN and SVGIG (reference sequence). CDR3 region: CAWSPLRGVYTEAFF. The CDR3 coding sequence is TGTGCCTGGAGCCCCCTCCGGGGGGTTTACACTGAAGCTTTCTTT.

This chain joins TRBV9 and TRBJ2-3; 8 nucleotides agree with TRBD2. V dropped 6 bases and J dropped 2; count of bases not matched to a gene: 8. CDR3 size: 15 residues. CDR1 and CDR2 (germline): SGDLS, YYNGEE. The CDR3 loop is CASTRAGGVTDTQYF. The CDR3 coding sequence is TGTGCCAGCACCCGGGCGGGGGGTGTCACAGATACGCAGTATTTT.

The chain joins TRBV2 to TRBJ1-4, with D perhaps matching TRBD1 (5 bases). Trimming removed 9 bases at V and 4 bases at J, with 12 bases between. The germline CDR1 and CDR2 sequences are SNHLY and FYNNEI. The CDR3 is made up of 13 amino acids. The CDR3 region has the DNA TGTGCCAGAGAACAGGCCAATAATGAAAAACTGTTTTTT. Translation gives CAREQANNEKLFF.